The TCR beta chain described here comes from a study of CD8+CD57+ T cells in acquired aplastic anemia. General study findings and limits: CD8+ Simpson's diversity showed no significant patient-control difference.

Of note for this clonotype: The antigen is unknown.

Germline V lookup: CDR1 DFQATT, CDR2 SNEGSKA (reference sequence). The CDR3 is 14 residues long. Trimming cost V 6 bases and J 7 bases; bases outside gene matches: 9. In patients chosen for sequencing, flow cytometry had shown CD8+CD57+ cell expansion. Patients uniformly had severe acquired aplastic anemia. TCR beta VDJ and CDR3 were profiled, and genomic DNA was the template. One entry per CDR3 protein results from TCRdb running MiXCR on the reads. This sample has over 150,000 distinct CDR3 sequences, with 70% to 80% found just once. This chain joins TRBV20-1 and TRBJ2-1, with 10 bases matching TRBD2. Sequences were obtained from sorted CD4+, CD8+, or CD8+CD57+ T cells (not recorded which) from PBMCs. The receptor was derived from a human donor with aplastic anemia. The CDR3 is CSAKKRGGMNEQFF. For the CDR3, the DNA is TGCAGTGCCAAGAAGCGGGGGGGAATGAATGAGCAGTTCTTC.